This TCR beta chain was sequenced in a study of cytomegalovirus exposure and HLA in healthy donors. CDR1 and CDR2 from the germline V gene are SGHKS and YYEKEE (reference sequence). With 0 bases removed from V and 0 bases from J, the gap between germline ends came to 7 bases. This CDR3 has 15 amino acids. It was with 60 Vbeta and 13 Jbeta primers that the PCR ran. Sequenced by immunoSEQ multiplex PCR; TCRdb stores in-frame clones only, minus some. The sample yields 150,000 to 200,000 clones, roughly 84% seen once. This rearrangement joins TRBV5-5 to TRBJ2-1; maybe TRBD2 (6 bases). Sequencing used PBMCs. The receptor comes from a man aged 18 to 30 in good health and CMV-seronegative. In nucleotides, the CDR3 is TGTGCCAGCAGCTTGGTCGGGGGCTCCTACAATGAGCAGTTCTTC. Protein sequence: CASSLVGGSYNEQFF.